Below are 23 T cell receptor beta chains sequenced from a single sample in a study of shared clonotypes between healthy human individuals (dated by TCRdb to between 2020 and 2021). Libraries were built with the immunoSEQ multiplex PCR assay. TCRdb's version of the immuneACCESS table is confined to in-frame rearrangements and falls short of the full clone set. An unresolved V gene accounts for under half of the shortfall where checked; the remainder is of unknown origin. The sample includes about 590,000 clones, with about 95% observed a single time. Of the sample, around 0.11% is held by the ten largest clones. CD8 naive samples were obtained by positive selection for CCR7 among CD45RO-negative cells, yielding a CD45RA+CCR7+ population from which TemRA cells were excluded. The sample comprised naive CD8+ T cells sorted from blood. The meaning of the sample's cell subset or site label: CD45RA+CCR7+. The receptor source for this set is a woman in her twenties or thirties in good health.

The chain employs TRBV27 and TRBJ2-3, with D possibly TRBD2 on 5 matching bases. The germline CDR1 and CDR2 sequences are MNHEY and SMNVEV (reference sequence). The CDR3 runs 15 residues. With 5 bases removed from V and 2 bases from J, the gap between germline ends came to 14 bases. The CDR3 DNA sequence: TGTGCCAGCAGTCTACTCAGCGGCCTCACAGATACGCAGTATTTT. It specifies CASSLLSGLTDTQYF.

The chain employs TRBV4-1 and TRBJ2-3, with 8 bases fitting TRBD2. The V gene end was trimmed by 1 base and the J gene end by 4 bases; junction bases not matched to a gene: 7. From germline, CDR1 is MGHRA and CDR2 YSYEKL. The CDR3 is 16 residues long. Here the CDR3 reads CASSQGVSGNADTQYF. The DNA for the CDR3 is TGCGCCAGCAGCCAAGGGGTTAGCGGGAATGCAGATACGCAGTATTTT.

V is TRBV7-9 and J is TRBJ2-7; TRBD1 is a possible D gene (5 bases). Germline V gene sequence: CDR1 SEHNR, CDR2 FQNEAQ (reference sequence). V lost 5 bases and J 7 bases, leaving 15 bases between the germline ends. The CDR3 runs 13 residues. Here the CDR3 reads CASSGPGSGEQYF. The CDR3 DNA is TGTGCCAGCAGCGGCCCAGGGTCTGGGGAGCAGTACTTC.

V and J are TRBV25-1 and TRBJ2-7; 9 bases agree with TRBD1. This CDR3 is 13 amino acids long. Trimming cost V 7 bases and J 3 bases; bases outside gene matches: 4. Germline V gene data show CDR1 as MGHDK and CDR2 as SYGVNS. CDR3 region: CASIGTGRYEQYF. CDR3 DNA: TGTGCCAGCATCGGGACAGGGCGCTACGAGCAGTACTTC.

The chain carries TRBV20-1 and TRBJ2-7, with D perhaps TRBD2 (5 bases). The germline CDR1 and CDR2 sequences are DFQATT and SNEGSKA (reference sequence). Trimming stripped 8 bases from V and 3 bases from J, with 11 bases between. The CDR3 has 11 residues. The CDR3 DNA sequence: TGCAGTTCACGGGGAGTCTACGAGCAGTACTTC. Translated: CSSRGVYEQYF.

The genes are TRBV15 and TRBJ2-3, with a tentative D call TRBD2 (5 bases). Germline V gene lookup returns CDR1 LNHNV and CDR2 YYDKDF (reference sequence). Trimming removed 5 bases at V and 3 bases at J, with 15 bases between. The CDR3 covers 15 residues. Here the CDR3 DNA reads TGTGCCACCAGCGAGCGGAAATCGGGGACAGATACGCAGTATTTT. It translates to CATSERKSGTDTQYF.

The CDR3 DNA reads as TGTGCCTGGGGTCCGGGACAGGGTTTGCATGAGCAGTTCTTC. Protein product: CAWGPGQGLHEQFF. This sequence joins TRBV30 and TRBJ2-1, with 9 bases lining up with TRBD1. Trimming took 5 bases from V and 8 from J; bases not matched to a gene: 10. The germline V gene has CDR1 GTSNPN and CDR2 SVGIG (reference sequence). This CDR3 is 14 amino acids long.

This sequence joins TRBV7-6 and TRBJ2-2; a weak D match, TRBD2 (5 bases). The CDR3 runs 16 residues. Germline CDR1 is SGHVS and CDR2 is FNYEAQ. Trimming cost V 3 bases and J 6 bases, with 17 bases left between them. CDR3 in amino acids: CASSLATSLIAGELFF. CDR3 DNA: TGTGCCAGCAGCTTGGCTACTAGTTTAATAGCCGGGGAGCTGTTTTTT.

V gene TRBV6-6 combines with J gene TRBJ1-2; 7 bases map to TRBD1. Germline V lookup: CDR1 MNHNY, CDR2 SVGAGI (reference sequence). CDR3 size: 13 residues. Trimming cost V 5 bases and J 7 bases; bases outside gene matches: 7. CDR3 sequence (DNA): TGTGCCAGCAGTCAGGGGGTGTACGGTGGCTACACCTTC. Its protein is CASSQGVYGGYTF.

V usage is TRBV6-5 and J usage is TRBJ2-7; D perhaps matches TRBD1 (5 bases). Deletions cut 0 bases from V and 0 bases from J, with 9 bases between. Germline assignment: CDR1 MNHEY and CDR2 SVGAGI. The CDR3 is 15 residues long. The CDR3 DNA is TGTGCCAGCAGTTACTCGATTCAGGGCTCCTACGAGCAGTACTTC. Translated, it gives CASSYSIQGSYEQYF.

CDR3 residues: CASSLALGGPSYEQYF. DNA for the CDR3: TGTGCCAGCAGCTTAGCGTTGGGGGGCCCCTCCTACGAGCAGTACTTC. The chain couples TRBV7-9 to TRBJ2-7, with D perhaps given as TRBD1 or TRBD2 (6 bases each). The CDR3 covers 16 residues. Deletions cut 0 bases from V and 0 bases from J, with 12 bases between. Germline V gives CDR1 SEHNR, CDR2 FQNEAQ (reference sequence).

The chain is built from TRBV2 and TRBJ1-4, with D possibly being TRBD1 (5 bases). CDR1 is SNHLY, CDR2 FYNNEI, per germline. The CDR3 sequence is 15 residues long. The V gene lost 1 base and the J gene lost 3 bases, with 9 bases spanning the gap. The CDR3 DNA reads TGTGCCAGCAGTGAAGGGACACTCTCTAATGAAAAACTGTTTTTT. Amino acid sequence: CASSEGTLSNEKLFF.

The V call is TRBV27, the J call TRBJ2-7; a weak D match, TRBD2 (5 bases). Germline V gene lookup returns CDR1 MNHEY and CDR2 SMNVEV (reference sequence). The length of the CDR3 is 17 residues. Trimming took off 2 bases at V and 0 bases at J, with 17 bases between the two ends. DNA of the CDR3: TGTGCCAGCAGTTTAGGCCCCCCAGTGGGGAGCTCCTACGAGCAGTACTTC. Protein: CASSLGPPVGSSYEQYF.

J is TRBJ2-5 and V is TRBV7-6; unclear D gene. Per germline, CDR1 SGHVS and CDR2 FNYEAQ. V shed 2 bases and J shed 5 bases, with 9 bases lying between them. The CDR3 totals 13 residues. The CDR3 is CASSLRLGETQYF. As DNA, the CDR3 is TGTGCCAGCAGCTTACGGTTGGGGGAGACCCAGTACTTC.

The chain links TRBV2 to TRBJ2-7; unclear D gene. Trimming left V 1 base short and J 3 bases short, with 7 bases between. CDR3 length: 13 amino acids. From germline, CDR1 is SNHLY and CDR2 FYNNEI. For the CDR3, the DNA is TGTGCCAGCAGTGAAGATTCCGGCTACGAGCAGTACTTC. Translation: CASSEDSGYEQYF.

The genes are TRBV2 and TRBJ2-5, with no clear D. Per germline, CDR1 SNHLY and CDR2 FYNNEI. CDR3 size: 13 residues. V lost 2 bases and J lost 2, with 6 bases in between. In nucleotides, the CDR3 is TGTGCCAGCAGTGAATCACGACAAGAGACCCAGTACTTC. Translation: CASSESRQETQYF.

V and J are TRBV5-4 and TRBJ1-3, with D tentatively TRBD1 (5 bases). Trimming stripped 2 bases from V and 4 bases from J, with 13 bases between. This CDR3 contains 15 residues. The germline V gene encodes CDR1 SGHNT and CDR2 YYREEE (reference sequence). The DNA of the CDR3 is TGTGCCAGCAGCTTCGTTGGGGGTACAGGAAACACCATATATTTT. Translated, it gives CASSFVGGTGNTIYF.

The J gene is TRBJ1-1, the V gene TRBV10-1; tentatively, D is TRBD1 (6 bases). Trimming left V 4 bases short and J 5 bases short, with 11 bases between. CDR1 is WNHNN and CDR2 is SYGVQD in the germline V gene (reference sequence). This CDR3 is built from 13 residues. CDR3 region: CASSAQTGTEAFF. CDR3 DNA sequence: TGCGCCAGCAGTGCCCAAACAGGGACTGAAGCTTTCTTT.

The V call is TRBV9, the J call TRBJ1-2, with no clear D. V lost 0 bases to trimming and J lost 4 bases, with 16 bases between them. Germline loops: CDR1 SGDLS, CDR2 YYNGEE. This CDR3 has 16 residues. Here the CDR3 DNA reads TGTGCCAGCAGCGTAGCCCTGGGGTTGACCTCCTATGGCTACACCTTC. This sequence encodes CASSVALGLTSYGYTF.

The V and J genes are TRBV10-3 and TRBJ2-2; D might be TRBD1 or TRBD2, each matching 5 bases. This CDR3 contains 14 residues. Trimming left V 0 bases short and J 5 bases short, with 7 bases between. Germline CDR1 ENHRY, CDR2 SYGVKD. Written as DNA, the CDR3 is TGTGCCATCAGTGAGTCGGGACGGACCGGGGAGCTGTTTTTT. It translates to CAISESGRTGELFF.

Comments on this clone: Other DNA sequences in this sample translate to the same CDR3. This chain joins TRBV28 and TRBJ2-2; D gene uncertain. V was clipped by 3 bases and J by 6 bases, with 2 bases between them. From germline, CDR1 is MDHEN and CDR2 SYDVKM. The length of the CDR3 is 11 residues. This chain's CDR3 is CASSFSGELFF. The CDR3 DNA follows: TGTGCCAGCAGTTTCTCCGGGGAGCTGTTTTTT.

The V call is TRBV19, the J call TRBJ2-1; no reliable D call. Deletions cut 4 bases from V and 0 bases from J, with 10 bases between. In germline, CDR1 is LNHDA, CDR2 SQIVND (reference sequence). This CDR3 region has 15 residues. Written as DNA, the CDR3 is TGTGCCAGTAGTAACTCACAGAGCTCCTACAATGAGCAGTTCTTC. Its protein is CASSNSQSSYNEQFF.

The V and J genes are TRBV25-1 and TRBJ2-1; TRBD2 aligns across 7 bases. The J segment lost 3 bases and the V segment lost 10 bases, leaving 9 bases of the junction unmatched. The CDR3 is 14 amino acids. CDR1 is MGHDK and CDR2 is SYGVNS in the germline V gene. CDR3 in DNA: TGTGCCACCTCCAAGCGGGAACACTACAATGAGCAGTTCTTC. It specifies CATSKREHYNEQFF.